This T cell receptor beta chain is from a study of blood T cell repertoires in COVID-19. Study-wide background: The United States, Italy and Spain supplied acute and convalescent COVID-19 samples. The cDNA or gDNA used as material had been derived from T cells, B-cell-depleted T cells, or PBMCs.

As handled by the study authors: Quantification of nucleated cells was approximated via reference gene primer amplification. TCRdb's table, derived via immunoSEQ multiplex PCR, lists solely in-frame clones and lacks some. The D gene and trimming were derived from the DNA, and the V and J assignments and clone size from that table. Of roughly 100,000 clones in the sample, 86% were seen once. The germline V and J ends were trimmed by 2 bases and 6 bases, with 17 bases remaining between them. The CDR3 runs to 15 residues. Germline V gene sequence: CDR1 MGHRA, CDR2 YSYEKL. The clonotype comes from a human donor in a cohort sampled during active COVID-19. Material for sequencing was peripheral blood. The chain has TRBV4-1 and TRBJ2-7; a possible D gene is TRBD2 (6 bases). CDR3 loop: CASSQLGGIEGEQYF. CDR3 nucleotide sequence: TGCGCCAGCAGCCAACTCGGGGGAATAGAGGGCGAGCAGTACTTC.